Below, one T cell receptor beta chain is given with its context. Its antigen is undetermined. This record belongs to a study of OX40 agonist ivuxolimab in advanced cancers. Across the whole study: Prior anti-PD-1, anti-PD-L1 or anti-CTLA-4 therapy was allowed; about 39% had some.

Overall study findings and caveats: Clonal expansion was seen in CD4+ and CD8+ blood T cells by week 6 at 0.1 to 3.0 mg/kg. At 0.1-3.0 mg/kg, partial responders had clonal expansion among the lowest observed.

Sequenced by immunoSEQ multiplex PCR; TCRdb stores in-frame clones only, minus some. The sample comprises about 61,000 clones, approximately 86% of which are singletons, and under 0.65% rests with the top ten. The CDR3 totals 14 residues. Trimming shortened V by 10 bases and J by 3 bases, and 13 bases separated the two germline ends. Germline CDR1 is MNHEY and CDR2 is SMNVEV (reference sequence). The sequencing used CD4+ or CD8+ T cells sorted from blood, collected in a trial of the OX40 agonist ivuxolimab. The receptor was isolated from an adult with an advanced solid tumor such as melanoma, head and neck, liver or kidney cancer. The chain combines TRBV27 with TRBJ2-6; D may be TRBD1 (5 bases). The CDR3 sequence: CAMQGSGGANVLTF. The CDR3 coding sequence is TGTGCCATGCAGGGTAGTGGTGGGGCCAACGTCCTGACTTTC.